Presented here are 8 T cell receptor beta chains from one specimen sequenced in a study of T cell repertoires in cytomegalovirus infection. TCRdb fed the reads into MiXCR, producing one record per CDR3 protein. The sample shows approximately 500,000 distinct CDR3 sequences, about 11% of them seen only once. The sample was PBMCs. The receptors were gathered from a human donor in good health (CMV status not recorded). Some clones in this sample may be carry-over from other donors' samples.

The sample holds a few counts of this clonotype. The chain carries TRBV20-1 and TRBJ2-3; 7 nucleotides line up with TRBD2. The CDR3 runs to 15 residues. Germline loops: CDR1 DFQATT, CDR2 SNEGSKA (reference sequence). The CDR3 spells CSLGGSSGHTDTQYF. The CDR3 DNA reads as TGCAGCCTCGGCGGGTCTAGCGGACACACAGATACGCAGTATTTT.

The rearrangement links TRBV28 to TRBJ2-5; 7 bases line up with TRBD1. CDR1 and CDR2 from the germline V gene are MDHEN and SYDVKM. This CDR3 contains 14 residues. V lost 4 bases to trimming and J lost 7 bases; unmatched junction nucleotides: 9. The CDR3 sequence is CASSSRTGHGTQYF. CDR3 coding DNA: TGTGCCAGCAGTTCACGGACAGGCCATGGGACCCAGTACTTC.

This clonotype has more than one count but fewer than ten. The chain combines TRBV12-3 or TRBV12-4 with TRBJ1-1, with D unresolved. Trimming removed 2 bases at V and 0 bases at J, with 10 bases between. The CDR3 totals 15 residues. CDR3 nucleotides: TGTGCCAGCAGTTTATTGCCGGGCCTGAACACTGAAGCTTTCTTT. Its protein is CASSLLPGLNTEAFF.

This clonotype was counted many times. The chain carries TRBV6-5 and TRBJ2-7; weak D call: TRBD2 (6 bases). Trimming took 4 bases from V and 2 from J, leaving 15 bases between them. Germline CDR1 MNHEY, CDR2 SVGAGI. The CDR3 totals 15 residues. CDR3 DNA: TGTGCCAGCAGTTTATTTAGCGGTACCACCTACGAGCAGTACTTC. Protein product: CASSLFSGTTYEQYF.

This clonotype has only a few counts. This chain uses TRBV20-1 with TRBJ2-5; D possibly uses TRBD1 or TRBD2 (5 bases each). Germline V lookup: CDR1 DFQATT, CDR2 SNEGSKA (reference sequence). V was cut by 6 bases and J by 5 bases, with 16 bases left in between. The CDR3 is 13 residues long. CDR3 region: CSAERAGSETQYF. Written as DNA, the CDR3 is TGCAGTGCCGAGAGGGCAGGGAGTGAGACCCAGTACTTC.

This clonotype turned up a few times. The gene calls are TRBV25-1 and TRBJ2-1; D is unresolved. Germline V gene lookup returns CDR1 MGHDK and CDR2 SYGVNS. With 2 bases removed from V and 6 bases from J, the gap between germline ends came to 5 bases. The CDR3 has 12 residues. This CDR3 is CASSELPNEQFF. CDR3 bases: TGTGCCAGCAGTGAACTTCCCAATGAGCAGTTCTTC. The full variable domain, completed using reference TRBV25-1 and TRBJ2-1, is EADIYQTPRYLVIGTGKKITLECSQTMGHDKMYWYQQDPGMELHLIHYSYGVNSTEKGDLSSESTVSRIRTEHFPLTLESARPSHTSQYLCASSELPNEQFFGPGTRLTVL.

This clonotype was detected a few times. The V gene is TRBV7-9, the J gene TRBJ2-2, with TRBD1 identical over 8 bases. CDR3 size: 16 residues. With V trimmed by 4 bases and J by 6 bases, 10 bases remained unmatched. Germline lookup yields CDR1 SEHNR and CDR2 FQNEAQ (reference sequence). The CDR3 DNA follows: TGTGCCAGCAGCTCCCTTGGGACAGGAAGTCCCGGGGAGCTGTTTTTT. Amino acid sequence: CASSSLGTGSPGELFF.

The sample holds many counts of this clonotype. Written as DNA, the CDR3 is TGTGCCAGCAGCCGATTAATAGGGGGCAGGTACAATGAGCAGTTCTTC. Encoded protein: CASSRLIGGRYNEQFF. The chain uses TRBV7-6 and TRBJ2-1; TRBD1 matches at 7 bases. The CDR3 runs to 16 residues. V lost 5 bases, J lost 4 bases, and 11 bases stayed unmatched. CDR1 SGHVS and CDR2 FNYEAQ come from the germline V gene.